Listed below are T cell receptor beta chains from one sample, sequenced in a study of control samples from healthy donors and cancer patients. Clones were sequenced by immunoSEQ multiplex PCR, and TCRdb holds only the in-frame ones, with some missing. This table has under 100,000 clones, roughly 91% appearing once. Sequencing was done on a sample of PBMCs. The receptors stem from a woman aged 45 to 65 with colorectal cancer. CDR3s include the opening cysteine and the closing phenylalanine or tryptophan. Fields, in order: D gene, clone size, J gene, V gene, CDR3 DNA, CDR3 protein. A D gene is named only where the DNA matches it firmly. The size of a clone is reported for some rows only, either as once, few or many, or as a class for expanded clones.

TRBD1 | - | TRBJ1-1 | TRBV2 | TGTGCCAGCAGTGGGGACAGTTACATCAACACTGAAGCTTTCTTT | CASSGDSYINTEAFF
- | - | TRBJ2-2 | TRBV27 | TGTGCCAGCAGCCTCGAGGGGGGGCGAGACACCGGGGAGCTGTTTTTT | CASSLEGGRDTGELFF
- | - | TRBJ2-5 | TRBV6-6 | TGTGCCAGCAGTCGCCTCGCAGGGGCGGAAGAGACCCAGTACTTC | CASSRLAGAEETQYF
- | - | TRBJ1-3 | TRBV6-5 | TGTGCCAGCAGTTACAACAGGGATCCTGGAAACACCATATATTTT | CASSYNRDPGNTIYF
TRBD1 | - | TRBJ2-2 | TRBV6-1 | TGTGCCAGCAGTGAAACCGGGACAGCCAACACCGGGGAGCTGTTTTTT | CASSETGTANTGELFF
- | - | TRBJ2-1 | TRBV28 | TGTGCCAGCAGTTTAGGGGTCGTCCGGGGGCAGTTCTTC | CASSLGVVRGQFF
- | - | TRBJ1-2 | TRBV28 | TGTGCCAGCAGTTTTCATGCAGGGGACTATGGCTACACCTTC | CASSFHAGDYGYTF
TRBD2 | - | TRBJ2-1 | TRBV4-3 | TGCGCCAGCAGCCGCGGGAGTTTGTACAATGAGCAGTTCTTC | CASSRGSLYNEQFF
- | - | TRBJ1-1 | TRBV27 | TGTGCCAGCAGTTTATCACCCGTGGAGGTTGGAGGTGAAAACACTGAAGCTTTCTTT | CASSLSPVEVGGENTEAFF
- | - | TRBJ2-2 | TRBV5-1 | TGCGCCAGCAGCCCCGGGACACTGAACACCGGGGAGCTGTTTTTT | CASSPGTLNTGELFF
- | - | TRBJ1-2 | TRBV7-9 | TGTGCCAGCAGCTTAGGGGGGGCGGACGGTGGCTACACCTTC | CASSLGGADGGYTF
- | - | TRBJ1-1 | TRBV18 | TGTGCCAGCTCACCACTTTCTACGGGGTTCAACACTGAAGCTTTCTTT | CASSPLSTGFNTEAFF
- | - | TRBJ1-2 | TRBV5-6 | TGTGCCAGCATTCCGACGGGGCTCGGGTATGGCTACACCTTC | CASIPTGLGYGYTF
TRBD1 | - | TRBJ1-2 | TRBV10-3 | TGTGCCATCACCACCGACAGGGGTCAATATGGCTACACCTTC | CAITTDRGQYGYTF
- | - | TRBJ1-2 | TRBV6-5 | TGTGCCAGCAGTTACCATATCGGGGCTAACTATGGCTACACCTTC | CASSYHIGANYGYTF
TRBD1 | once | TRBJ1-3 | TRBV2 | TGTGCCAGCAAGACAGGGGTTGGAAACACCATATATTTT | CASKTGVGNTIYF
- | - | TRBJ2-1 | TRBV7-9 | TGTGCCAGCAGCGTACACAATGAGCAGTTCTTC | CASSVHNEQFF
- | - | TRBJ1-1 | TRBV7-8 | TGTGCCAGCAGCTTAGGAGGGAGGACTGAAGCTTTCTTT | CASSLGGRTEAFF
- | - | TRBJ1-3 | TRBV6-5 | TGTGCCAGCAGTTATGGGAGCTCTGGAAACACCATATATTTT | CASSYGSSGNTIYF
TRBD1 | - | TRBJ1-2 | TRBV28 | TGTGCCAGCAGCGCCCCGAAGGGGACAGGGGGCGTCGGTGGCTACACCTTC | CASSAPKGTGGVGGYTF
- | - | TRBJ1-4 | TRBV30 | TGTGCCTGGAGTGTAACCGGGGGAAGGGAAAAACTGTTTTTT | CAWSVTGGREKLFF
- | - | TRBJ1-1 | TRBV2 | TGTGCCAGCAGATTCAGGGGGAACACTGAAGCTTTCTTT | CASRFRGNTEAFF
- | - | TRBJ1-4 | TRBV4-3 | TGCGCCAGCAGCCCGGCGCTCGGGGTGTCATATGAAAAACTGTTTTTT | CASSPALGVSYEKLFF
TRBD1 | - | TRBJ2-3 | TRBV3-1/TRBV3-2 | TGTGCCAGCAGCCCCACACGCGGGACAGGGCGCACAGATACGCAGTATTTT | CASSPTRGTGRTDTQYF
- | - | TRBJ1-1 | TRBV7-8 | TGTGCCAGCAGCTTTAGGGGGGGAAACACTGAAGCTTTCTTT | CASSFRGGNTEAFF
- | - | TRBJ1-2 | TRBV12-3/TRBV12-4 | TGTGCCAGCAGTCAGACAGGCCGTGCCGGCTACACCTTC | CASSQTGRAGYTF
- | - | TRBJ1-2 | TRBV28 | TGTGCCAACAGTGCGGGGGGGGACAACAGTCTCTATGGCTACACCTTC | CANSAGGDNSLYGYTF
- | - | TRBJ1-1 | TRBV30 | TGTGCCTGGAACAGGGTTGCGGACACTGAAGCTTTCTTT | CAWNRVADTEAFF
TRBD1 | once | TRBJ1-1 | TRBV28 | TGTGCCAGCGAGGGGGCAATTGGGACTGAAGCTTTCTTT | CASEGAIGTEAFF
- | - | TRBJ2-3 | TRBV6-6 | TGTGCCAGCAGGGGAGACACCCCAGATACGCAGTATTTT | CASRGDTPDTQYF
- | - | TRBJ2-2 | TRBV4-3 | TGCGCCAGCAGCTCGGAGTGGGGGGCTAACACCGGGGAGCTGTTTTTT | CASSSEWGANTGELFF
TRBD2 | few | TRBJ2-3 | TRBV4-1 | TGCGCCAGCAGCCAAGATACTAGCGGGGTAACAGATACGCAGTATTTT | CASSQDTSGVTDTQYF
- | - | TRBJ1-3 | TRBV7-2 | TGTGCCAGCAGCTGGGACCGCTCTGGAAACACCATATATTTT | CASSWDRSGNTIYF
- | - | TRBJ2-4 | TRBV4-3 | TGCGCCAGCAGCCGGAAGGTAGGGGAGGCCAAAAACATTCAGTACTTC | CASSRKVGEAKNIQYF
TRBD2 | - | TRBJ2-5 | TRBV7-2 | TGTGCCAGCAGCTTAGAGCGGCGGGGGGGCTTGGAGACCCAGTACTTC | CASSLERRGGLETQYF
TRBD1 | - | TRBJ1-2 | TRBV24-1 | TGTGCCACCAGTGATTTTAGACAGGGAGATGGCTACACCTTC | CATSDFRQGDGYTF
- | - | TRBJ1-2 | TRBV6-5 | TGTGCCAGCAGTTACCGAGACAGTAACTATGGCTACACCTTC | CASSYRDSNYGYTF